This T cell receptor (beta chain) was recovered during a study of T cells after posttransplantation cyclophosphamide. The study, taken as a whole, reports: Recipient CMV seropositivity and CMV reactivation strongly tracked TRB clonality.

The data were produced by immunoSEQ multiplex PCR, yet TCRdb's version contains in-frame clones alone and is incomplete. The table includes tens of thousands of clones, 93% detected once. V was cut by 4 bases and J by 2 bases, with 9 bases left in between. CDR1 MGHRA and CDR2 YSYEKL come from the germline V gene. This CDR3 spans 14 amino acids. In regard to this clone: As yet, its antigen is unknown.

This receptor was obtained from a woman under 40 in good health and a related stem cell transplant donor. V and J are TRBV4-1 and TRBJ1-3, with D possibly being TRBD1 (6 bases). The material sequenced was PBMCs. This chain's CDR3 is CASSRGQTGNTIYF. The CDR3 nucleotides are TGCGCCAGCAGCCGAGGACAGACTGGAAACACCATATATTTT.